This T cell receptor (beta chain) came from a study of blood T cells in healthy people across ages. Study-level background: Capturing about one barcoded beta molecule per two T cells was achieved by template switching.

The germline V and J ends were trimmed by 2 bases and 2 bases, with 12 bases remaining between them. Germline values: CDR1 MNHEY, CDR2 SVGEGT. The CDR3 runs to 15 residues. Sample-barcoded 5' priming and a J-beta primer mix drove a second PCR of roughly 7 to 11 cycles. TCRdb fed the 5' RACE reads into MiXCR, producing one record per CDR3 protein. The sample gives around 800,000 distinct CDR3 sequences, around 43% of which show up once; about a fifth is in the top ten. This receptor was obtained from a man between 60 and 75 years old in good health. The chain employs TRBV6-2 or TRBV6-3 and TRBJ1-2, with D possibly being TRBD1 (6 bases). Sequenced sample: blood. CDR3 sequence (DNA): TGTGCCAGCAGTTACGTCACAGGGCCCAACTATGGCTACACCTTC. As protein: CASSYVTGPNYGYTF.